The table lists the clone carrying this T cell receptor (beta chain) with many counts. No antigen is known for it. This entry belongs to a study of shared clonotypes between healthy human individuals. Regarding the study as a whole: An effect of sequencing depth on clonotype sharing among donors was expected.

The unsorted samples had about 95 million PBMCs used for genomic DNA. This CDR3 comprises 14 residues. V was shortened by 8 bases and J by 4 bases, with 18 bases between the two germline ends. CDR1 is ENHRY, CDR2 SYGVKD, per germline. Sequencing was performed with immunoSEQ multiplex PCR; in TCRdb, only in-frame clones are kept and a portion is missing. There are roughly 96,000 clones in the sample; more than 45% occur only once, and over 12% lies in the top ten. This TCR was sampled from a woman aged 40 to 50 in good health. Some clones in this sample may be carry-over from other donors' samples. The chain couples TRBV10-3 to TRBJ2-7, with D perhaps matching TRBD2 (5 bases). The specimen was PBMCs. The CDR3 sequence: CAIGVRSSSYEQYF. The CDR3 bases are TGTGCCATCGGGGTCCGTTCTAGCTCGTACGAGCAGTACTTC.